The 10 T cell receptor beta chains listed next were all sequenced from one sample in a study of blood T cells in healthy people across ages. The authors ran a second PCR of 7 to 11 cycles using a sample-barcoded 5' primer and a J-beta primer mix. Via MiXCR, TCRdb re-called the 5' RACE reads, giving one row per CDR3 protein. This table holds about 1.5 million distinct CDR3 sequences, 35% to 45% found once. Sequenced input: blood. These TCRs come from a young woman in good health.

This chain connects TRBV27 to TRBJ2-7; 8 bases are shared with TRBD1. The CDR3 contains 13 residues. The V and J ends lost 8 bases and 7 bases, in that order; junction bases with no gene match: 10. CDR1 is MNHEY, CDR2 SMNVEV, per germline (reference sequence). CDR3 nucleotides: TGTGCCAGCCGGGACAGGCTGATGAATGAGCAGTACTTC. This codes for CASRDRLMNEQYF.

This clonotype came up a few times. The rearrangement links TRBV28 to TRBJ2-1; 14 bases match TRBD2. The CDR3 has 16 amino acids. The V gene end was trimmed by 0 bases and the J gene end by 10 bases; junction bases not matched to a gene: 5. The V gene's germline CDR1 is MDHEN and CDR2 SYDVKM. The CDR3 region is CASSLWGGLAGGEQFF. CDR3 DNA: TGTGCCAGCAGTTTATGGGGAGGACTAGCGGGAGGCGAGCAGTTCTTC.

In DNA form, the CDR3 reads TGTGCCAGCAGCTTGCCGAACAGGGGAGGGGGAGAGACCCAGTACTTC. The encoded protein is CASSLPNRGGGETQYF. The V gene is TRBV5-4, the J gene TRBJ2-7, with D perhaps given as TRBD1 or TRBD2 (7 bases each). The end of the DNA is better explained by TRBJ2-5, so the J call may be wrong. This CDR3 is built from 16 residues. Per the germline V gene, CDR1 is SGHNT and CDR2 is YYREEE (reference sequence).

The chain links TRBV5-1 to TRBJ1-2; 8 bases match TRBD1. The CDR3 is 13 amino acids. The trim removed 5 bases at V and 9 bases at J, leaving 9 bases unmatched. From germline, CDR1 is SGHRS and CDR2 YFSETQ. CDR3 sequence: CASRGDRGWSYTF. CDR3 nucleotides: TGCGCCAGCAGGGGAGACAGGGGTTGGAGCTACACCTTC.

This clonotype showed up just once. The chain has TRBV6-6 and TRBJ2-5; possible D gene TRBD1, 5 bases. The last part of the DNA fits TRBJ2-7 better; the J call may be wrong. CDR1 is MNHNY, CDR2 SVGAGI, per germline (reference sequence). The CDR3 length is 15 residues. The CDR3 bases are TGTGCCAGCAGTTACTCTAGGCAGGGCGTAGACGAGCAGTACTTC. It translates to CASSYSRQGVDEQYF.

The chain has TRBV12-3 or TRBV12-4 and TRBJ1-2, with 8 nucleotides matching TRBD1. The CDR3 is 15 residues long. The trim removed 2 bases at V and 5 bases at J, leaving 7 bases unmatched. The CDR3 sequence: CASSLPRTGSYGYTF. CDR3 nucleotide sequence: TGTGCCAGCAGTTTACCGCGGACAGGGTCGTATGGCTACACCTTC.

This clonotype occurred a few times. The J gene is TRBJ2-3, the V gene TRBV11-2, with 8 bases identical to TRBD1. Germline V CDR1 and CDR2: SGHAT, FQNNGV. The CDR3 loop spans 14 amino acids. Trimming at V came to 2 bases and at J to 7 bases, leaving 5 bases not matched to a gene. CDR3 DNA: TGTGCCAGCAGCTTAAGTGACAGGGGACATACGCAGTATTTT. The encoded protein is CASSLSDRGHTQYF. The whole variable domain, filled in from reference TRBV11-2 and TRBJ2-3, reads EAGVAQSPRYKIIEKRQSVAFWCNPISGHATLYWYQQILGQGPKLLIQFQNNGVVDDSQLPKDRFSAERLKGVDSTLKIQPAKLEDSAVYLCASSLSDRGHTQYFGPGTRLTVL.

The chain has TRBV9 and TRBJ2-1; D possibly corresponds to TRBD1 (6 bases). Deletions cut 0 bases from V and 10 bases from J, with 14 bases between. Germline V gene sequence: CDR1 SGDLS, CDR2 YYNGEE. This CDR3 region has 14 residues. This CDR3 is CASSVVGAHWEQFF. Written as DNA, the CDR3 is TGTGCCAGCAGCGTAGTGGGGGCCCATTGGGAGCAGTTCTTC. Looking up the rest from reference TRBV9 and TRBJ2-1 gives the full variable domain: DSGVTQTPKHLITATGQRVTLRCSPRSGDLSVYWYQQSLDQGLQFLIQYYNGEERAKGNILERFSAQQFPDLHSELNLSSLELGDSALYFCASSVVGAHWEQFFGPGTRLTVL.

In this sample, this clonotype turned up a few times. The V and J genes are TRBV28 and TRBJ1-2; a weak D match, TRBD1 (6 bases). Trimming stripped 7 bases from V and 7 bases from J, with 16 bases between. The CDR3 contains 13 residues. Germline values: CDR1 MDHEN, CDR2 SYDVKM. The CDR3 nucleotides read TGTGCCAGCACCTTAGGTCGGGGGCTTGGCTACACCTTC. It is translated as CASTLGRGLGYTF.

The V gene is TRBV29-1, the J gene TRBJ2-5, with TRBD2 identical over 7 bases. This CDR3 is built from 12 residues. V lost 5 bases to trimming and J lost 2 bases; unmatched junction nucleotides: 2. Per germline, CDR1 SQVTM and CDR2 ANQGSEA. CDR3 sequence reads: CSVLGGQETQYF. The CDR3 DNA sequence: TGCAGCGTTTTGGGGGGGCAAGAGACCCAGTACTTC.